This TCR beta chain is drawn from a study of cytomegalovirus exposure and HLA in healthy donors. Study-level findings and limits: Most of the TCR beta V segments (in an earlier analysis) were productive either about 90% or about 30% of the time.

This CDR3 has 13 amino acids. The V end was cut by 6 bases, the J end by 9 bases, with 14 bases between. Germline loops: CDR1 MNHEY, CDR2 SVGAGI. PCR involved 60 Vbeta and 13 Jbeta primers. Assay used: immunoSEQ multiplex PCR; TCRdb lists only in-frame clones, some missing. Of over 65,000 clones in the sample, over 70% are singletons; the top ten hold roughly 8%. Turning to this clone: Its antigen is still unknown.

Sequenced: PBMCs. This TCR was recovered from a man in his 60s in good health and CMV-seropositive. The chain is built from TRBV6-5 and TRBJ1-4; maybe TRBD1 (5 bases). CDR3 sequence reads: CASRDWRDQKLFF. The CDR3 DNA sequence: TGTGCCAGCAGGGACTGGAGGGACCAAAAACTGTTTTTT.